This is a list of T cell receptor beta chains from one sample in a study of blood T cell repertoires in COVID-19. TCRdb's table, derived via immunoSEQ multiplex PCR, lists solely in-frame clones and lacks some. The sample comprises over 55,000 clones, about 84% of which are singletons, and over 40% rests with the top ten. The sequenced material came from peripheral blood. All receptors come from a human donor in a cohort sampled during active COVID-19. Each CDR3 is given with its conserved first and last residue. The order of the fields is V gene, J gene, D gene, clone size, CDR3 protein, CDR3 DNA. A D gene is named only where the DNA matches it firmly. For some rows the clone size is stated as once, few or many, or as a class when expanded; others skip it.

V gene: TRBV3-1/TRBV3-2
J gene: TRBJ2-3
D gene: TRBD1
clone size: .
CDR3 protein: CASSWDRGQADTQYF
CDR3 DNA: TGTGCCAGCAGCTGGGACAGGGGGCAAGCAGATACGCAGTATTTT

V gene: TRBV7-6
J gene: TRBJ2-7
D gene: TRBD1
clone size: .
CDR3 protein: CASSLVRTGGSYEQYF
CDR3 DNA: TGTGCCAGCAGCTTAGTTCGGACAGGAGGCTCCTACGAGCAGTACTTC

V gene: TRBV6-2/TRBV6-3
J gene: TRBJ2-3
D gene: .
clone size: .
CDR3 protein: CASSRLASFSDTQYF
CDR3 DNA: TGTGCCAGCAGCCGCCTAGCGTCTTTTTCAGATACGCAGTATTTT

V gene: TRBV19
J gene: TRBJ1-1
D gene: .
clone size: few
CDR3 protein: CATTGIVTSFF
CDR3 DNA: TGTGCCACCACGGGTATAGTAACGTCTTTCTTT

V gene: TRBV4-3
J gene: TRBJ1-2
D gene: .
clone size: many
CDR3 protein: CASSQDPFNYGYTF
CDR3 DNA: TGCGCCAGCAGCCAAGATCCCTTTAACTATGGCTACACCTTC

V gene: TRBV6-6
J gene: TRBJ2-2
D gene: TRBD2
clone size: .
CDR3 protein: CASSLAGGGELFF
CDR3 DNA: TGTGCCAGCAGTTTAGCGGGGGGTGGGGAGCTGTTTTTT

V gene: TRBV19
J gene: TRBJ1-6
D gene: .
clone size: few
CDR3 protein: CASSMAVWTALNSPLHF
CDR3 DNA: TGTGCCAGTAGTATGGCGGTATGGACAGCGCTCAATTCACCCCTCCACTTT

V gene: TRBV7-9
J gene: TRBJ1-1
D gene: TRBD1
clone size: .
CDR3 protein: CASSGRDRTRNTEAFF
CDR3 DNA: TGTGCCAGCAGCGGACGGGACAGGACGAGGAACACTGAAGCTTTCTTT

V gene: TRBV4-3
J gene: TRBJ1-6
D gene: .
clone size: .
CDR3 protein: CASSLGATTGSPLHF
CDR3 DNA: TGCGCCAGCAGCTTGGGGGCGACCACGGGTTCACCCCTCCACTTT

V gene: TRBV10-3
J gene: TRBJ1-2
D gene: .
clone size: .
CDR3 protein: CAISESTLKKSRGYTF
CDR3 DNA: TGTGCCATCAGTGAGTCGACTCTAAAGAAAAGTAGGGGCTACACCTTC

V gene: TRBV6-5
J gene: TRBJ2-7
D gene: TRBD1
clone size: .
CDR3 protein: CASSYWGQGTYEQYF
CDR3 DNA: TGTGCCAGCAGTTACTGGGGACAGGGGACCTACGAGCAGTACTTC

V gene: TRBV6-5
J gene: TRBJ1-6
D gene: TRBD1
clone size: .
CDR3 protein: CASIRTGAQNSPLHF
CDR3 DNA: TGTGCCAGCATTAGGACAGGGGCTCAGAATTCACCCCTCCACTTT

V gene: TRBV13
J gene: TRBJ2-5
D gene: .
clone size: once
CDR3 protein: CASSLIGARETQYF
CDR3 DNA: TGTGCCAGCAGCTTAATTGGGGCTCGGGAGACCCAGTACTTC

V gene: TRBV29-1
J gene: TRBJ2-7
D gene: .
clone size: .
CDR3 protein: CSAADSYEQYF
CDR3 DNA: TGCAGCGCTGCGGATTCCTACGAGCAGTACTTC

V gene: TRBV9
J gene: TRBJ2-7
D gene: TRBD1
clone size: .
CDR3 protein: CASSPTGQGSYEQYF
CDR3 DNA: TGTGCCAGCAGCCCCACGGGACAGGGCTCCTACGAGCAGTACTTC

V gene: TRBV6-4
J gene: TRBJ2-5
D gene: .
clone size: .
CDR3 protein: CASSITVEETQYF
CDR3 DNA: TGTGCCAGCAGTATCACAGTTGAAGAGACCCAGTACTTC

V gene: TRBV5-1
J gene: TRBJ2-5
D gene: .
clone size: .
CDR3 protein: CASSLGGAQGETQYF
CDR3 DNA: TGCGCCAGCAGCTTGGGGGGCGCCCAGGGGGAGACCCAGTACTTC

V gene: TRBV6-1
J gene: TRBJ1-2
D gene: .
clone size: .
CDR3 protein: CASSGARGTGILLNYGYTF
CDR3 DNA: TGTGCCAGCAGTGGTGCTAGGGGTACAGGGATTCTTCTTAACTATGGCTACACCTTC

V gene: TRBV2
J gene: TRBJ1-1
D gene: .
clone size: .
CDR3 protein: CASSPIVTGQNTEAFF
CDR3 DNA: TGTGCCAGCAGTCCCATTGTAACTGGTCAGAACACTGAAGCTTTCTTT

V gene: TRBV6-5
J gene: TRBJ1-2
D gene: .
clone size: .
CDR3 protein: CASSYGLNYGYTF
CDR3 DNA: TGTGCCAGCAGTTACGGACTCAACTATGGCTACACCTTC

V gene: TRBV5-1
J gene: TRBJ2-6
D gene: TRBD1
clone size: .
CDR3 protein: CASSLRDRGRPGANVLTF
CDR3 DNA: TGCGCCAGCAGTCTCCGGGACAGGGGGCGCCCTGGGGCCAACGTCCTGACTTTC

V gene: TRBV5-1
J gene: TRBJ2-3
D gene: TRBD1
clone size: .
CDR3 protein: CASSGQGITSTDTQYF
CDR3 DNA: TGCGCCAGCAGCGGACAGGGAATAACTAGCACAGATACGCAGTATTTT

V gene: TRBV30
J gene: TRBJ2-7
D gene: .
clone size: few
CDR3 protein: CAWSNGWSSYEQYF
CDR3 DNA: TGTGCCTGGTCCAATGGGTGGAGCTCCTACGAGCAGTACTTC

V gene: TRBV29-1
J gene: TRBJ1-2
D gene: .
clone size: .
CDR3 protein: CSVETALYGYTF
CDR3 DNA: TGCAGCGTTGAGACTGCCCTCTATGGCTACACCTTC

V gene: TRBV7-9
J gene: TRBJ1-2
D gene: .
clone size: .
CDR3 protein: CASSLVRTAYGYTF
CDR3 DNA: TGTGCCAGCAGCTTAGTGCGGACAGCATATGGCTACACCTTC

V gene: TRBV2
J gene: TRBJ2-7
D gene: TRBD1
clone size: .
CDR3 protein: CASRPGQGWGSYEQYF
CDR3 DNA: TGTGCCAGCAGGCCGGGACAGGGGTGGGGTTCCTACGAGCAGTACTTC

V gene: TRBV7-3
J gene: TRBJ1-1
D gene: .
clone size: once
CDR3 protein: CASSPRAGVEAFF
CDR3 DNA: TGTGCCAGCAGCCCGCGCGCGGGGGTTGAAGCTTTCTTT

V gene: TRBV4-2
J gene: TRBJ2-3
D gene: TRBD2
clone size: .
CDR3 protein: CASSTRASGGAGDTQYF
CDR3 DNA: TGTGCCAGCAGCACCCGAGCTAGCGGGGGGGCTGGAGATACGCAGTATTTT

V gene: TRBV7-9
J gene: TRBJ1-2
D gene: .
clone size: .
CDR3 protein: CASRSGTSSGYGYTF
CDR3 DNA: TGTGCCAGCAGGTCCGGGACTTCTTCGGGGTATGGCTACACCTTC

V gene: TRBV27
J gene: TRBJ1-5
D gene: TRBD1
clone size: .
CDR3 protein: CASSHRGTGSNQPQHF
CDR3 DNA: TGTGCCAGCAGTCACCGCGGGACAGGGAGCAATCAGCCCCAGCATTTT

V gene: TRBV18
J gene: TRBJ1-2
D gene: TRBD1
clone size: few
CDR3 protein: CASSKQGENYGYTF
CDR3 DNA: TGTGCCAGCTCAAAACAGGGGGAGAACTATGGCTACACCTTC

V gene: TRBV7-2
J gene: TRBJ2-2
D gene: .
clone size: .
CDR3 protein: CATLLRYGGNTGELFF
CDR3 DNA: TGTGCCACCCTCCTGCGGTACGGGGGGAACACCGGGGAGCTGTTTTTT

V gene: TRBV9
J gene: TRBJ2-5
D gene: .
clone size: .
CDR3 protein: CASSTGIQETQYF
CDR3 DNA: TGTGCCAGCAGCACCGGGATACAAGAGACCCAGTACTTC

V gene: TRBV5-4
J gene: TRBJ2-7
D gene: .
clone size: .
CDR3 protein: CASSLGQSRGSYEQYF
CDR3 DNA: TGTGCCAGCAGCCTCGGACAGAGCAGAGGCTCCTACGAGCAGTACTTC

V gene: TRBV7-9
J gene: TRBJ1-2
D gene: .
clone size: .
CDR3 protein: CASSETTGYLNYGYTF
CDR3 DNA: TGTGCCAGCAGCGAAACGACAGGTTATCTGAACTATGGCTACACCTTC

V gene: TRBV5-4
J gene: TRBJ1-2
D gene: TRBD1
clone size: .
CDR3 protein: CASSVPGQGYGYTF
CDR3 DNA: TGTGCCAGCAGCGTCCCGGGACAGGGATATGGCTACACCTTC

V gene: TRBV18
J gene: TRBJ2-1
D gene: TRBD2
clone size: .
CDR3 protein: CASSPGGLAGSEQFF
CDR3 DNA: TGTGCCAGCTCACCAGGGGGACTAGCGGGGAGTGAGCAGTTCTTC